Each of the 28 T cell receptor beta chains below was sequenced from the same sample in a study of blood T cells in healthy people across ages. The authors ran a second PCR of roughly 6 to 12 cycles using a sample-barcoded 5' primer and a J-beta primer mix. TCRdb re-called the 5' RACE reads through MiXCR, storing one row per CDR3 protein. Of about 1,500,000 distinct CDR3 sequences listed, approximately 38% are singletons. Sequencing was done on a sample of blood. The receptors were gathered from a young woman in good health.

This CDR3 reads CASSYYGGYEQYF. The CDR3 nucleotides are TGTGCCAGCAGTTACTACGGGGGATACGAGCAGTACTTC. V is TRBV6-5 and J is TRBJ2-7; perhaps TRBD2 as D (6 bases). CDR3 length equals 13 residues. V lost 1 base and J lost 4, with 8 bases in between. Looked up from germline, CDR1 is MNHEY and CDR2 is SVGAGI.

The chain combines TRBV20-1 with TRBJ2-2, with 12 bases lining up with TRBD2. CDR1 DFQATT and CDR2 SNEGSKA come from the germline V gene (reference sequence). The CDR3 has 18 amino acids. Trimming cost V 0 bases and J 0 bases; bases outside gene matches: 5. CDR3 nucleotides: TGCAGTGCTAGAGATTTCCTAGCGGGGGGGTCGAACACCGGGGAGCTGTTTTTT. Translating it yields CSARDFLAGGSNTGELFF.

The sample holds a few counts of this clonotype. This sequence joins TRBV6-1 and TRBJ2-1; 8 bases are a match to TRBD2. The CDR3 runs 19 residues. Germline trimming cut 10 bases from V and 0 bases from J; bases unmatched to any gene: 20. The germline CDR1 and CDR2 sequences are MNHNS and SASEGT. The CDR3 coding sequence is TGTGCCACTACTAGAGGAGGCGGGAGCGGGGGTACCTCCTACAATGAGCAGTTCTTC. Encoded protein: CATTRGGGSGGTSYNEQFF.

The sample holds a few counts of this clonotype. This sequence joins TRBV5-6 and TRBJ2-7; 11 bases are shared with TRBD1. V was pared by 5 bases and J by 6 bases, with 16 bases of the junction left unmatched. The CDR3 runs 17 residues. CDR1 SGHDT and CDR2 YYEEEE come from the germline V gene. The CDR3 protein is CASSFSVGQGAVGEQYF. CDR3 DNA: TGTGCCAGCAGTTTCTCAGTCGGACAGGGGGCAGTGGGCGAGCAGTACTTC.

V gene TRBV28 combines with J gene TRBJ2-7; D is unclear. Germline V gene lookup returns CDR1 MDHEN and CDR2 SYDVKM. CDR3 length equals 13 residues. CDR3 in DNA: TGTGCTATAGCTCCCGGCAGTTCCTACGAGCAGTACTTC. This encodes CAIAPGSSYEQYF.

The V gene is TRBV4-1, the J gene TRBJ1-1; a possible D gene is TRBD1 (5 bases). This CDR3 is built from 18 residues. Germline V gene data show CDR1 as MGHRA and CDR2 as YSYEKL. V was pared by 4 bases and J by 5 bases, with 26 bases between. The CDR3 spells CASSPDWPSISRETEAFF. CDR3 DNA sequence: TGCGCCAGCAGCCCAGACTGGCCAAGTATTTCCAGGGAGACTGAAGCTTTCTTT.

J is TRBJ1-3 and V is TRBV12-3 or TRBV12-4; TRBD1 is a possible D gene (5 bases). The CDR3 sequence is 16 residues long. The V end was cut by 2 bases, the J end by 4 bases, with 15 bases between. The CDR3: CASSLRGTSFGNTIYF. The CDR3 bases are TGTGCCAGCAGTTTAAGGGGAACATCGTTCGGAAACACCATATATTTT.

The DNA of the CDR3 is TGTGCCAGCAGCTTAAAGCCCTACAGGGGGCTGAGTGAAAAACTGTTTTTT. Amino acid sequence: CASSLKPYRGLSEKLFF. The chain combines TRBV11-3 with TRBJ1-4; TRBD1 aligns across 9 bases. Germline values: CDR1 SGHNT, CDR2 YENEEA. V shed 2 bases, J shed 7 bases, and the junction held 11 bases outside the gene matches. This CDR3 comprises 17 residues.

This clonotype has more than one count but fewer than ten. The chain combines TRBV9 with TRBJ1-4; the match to TRBD1 covers 7 bases. In germline, CDR1 is SGDLS, CDR2 YYNGEE. The CDR3 consists of 15 residues. J was trimmed by 7 bases and V by 1 base; bases with no gene match: 7. The CDR3 is CASSVTQGQGEKLFF. DNA for the CDR3: TGTGCCAGCAGCGTAACACAGGGGCAGGGTGAAAAACTGTTTTTT.

Concerning this clonotype itself: A junction boundary mismatches the germline segment, possibly from a read error. The chain carries TRBV6-6 and TRBJ1-5, with D hard to call. CDR1 and CDR2 (germline): MNHNY, SVGAGI (reference sequence). The CDR3 runs to 13 residues. The CDR3 spells CASREDSNPPQHF. The DNA for the CDR3 is TGTGCCAGCAGGGAGGATAGCAATCCGCCCCAGCATTTT.

The chain recombines TRBV12-3 or TRBV12-4 with TRBJ1-2, with D possibly TRBD1 on 6 matching bases. Trimming took 4 bases from V and 3 from J, leaving 21 bases between them. This CDR3 is built from 17 residues. The CDR3 reads CASSYIKGGRPDYGYTF. DNA for the CDR3: TGTGCCAGCAGTTATATCAAGGGGGGGCGACCAGACTATGGCTACACCTTC.

This clonotype has more than one count but fewer than ten. This chain connects TRBV7-9 to TRBJ1-1; D is perhaps TRBD1 (6 bases). The length of the CDR3 is 14 residues. Trimming cost V 3 bases and J 3 bases, with 11 bases left between them. Germline CDR1 reads SEHNR; CDR2 reads FQNEAQ (reference sequence). In nucleotides, the CDR3 is TGTGCCAGCAGCTTGGCGACAGGTTACACTGAAGCTTTCTTT. Translation: CASSLATGYTEAFF.

This chain joins TRBV28 and TRBJ2-7; 9 positions agree with TRBD1. The CDR3 length is 15 residues. V lost 4 bases to trimming and J lost 0 bases; unmatched junction nucleotides: 4. CDR1 is MDHEN, CDR2 SYDVKM, per germline. The CDR3 DNA sequence: TGTGCCAGCAGTTCCTCGGGACAGGGCTCCTACGAGCAGTACTTC. Amino acids: CASSSSGQGSYEQYF. Together with reference TRBV28 and TRBJ2-7, the CDR3 gives the full variable domain: DVKVTQSSRYLVKRTGEKVFLECVQDMDHENMFWYRQDPGLGLRLIYFSYDVKMKEKGDIPEGYSVSREKKERFSLILESASTNQTSMYLCASSSSGQGSYEQYFGPGTRLTVT.

This clonotype came up many times. This rearrangement joins TRBV10-1 to TRBJ2-1; D not certain. In germline, CDR1 is WNHNN, CDR2 SYGVQD (reference sequence). The CDR3 consists of 13 residues. The V gene lost 4 bases and the J gene lost 8 bases, with 12 bases spanning the gap. DNA for the CDR3: TGCGCCAGCAGTGCTCTGGGGATCCATGAGCAGTTCTTC. It is translated as CASSALGIHEQFF.

The chain has TRBV6-5 and TRBJ1-4; tentative D call: TRBD1 (5 bases). Germline V gives CDR1 MNHEY, CDR2 SVGAGI. The ends were cut back, 5 bases at V and 4 bases at J, with 11 bases in the middle. The length of the CDR3 is 14 residues. The chain's CDR3 is CASSDTGDNEKLFF. The CDR3 DNA follows: TGTGCCAGCAGTGACACAGGTGATAATGAAAAACTGTTTTTT.

The chain employs TRBV20-1 and TRBJ1-1, with D possibly being TRBD1 (5 bases). In germline, CDR1 is DFQATT, CDR2 SNEGSKA (reference sequence). The V gene lost 8 bases and the J gene lost 5 bases, with 15 bases spanning the gap. This CDR3 has 12 amino acids. The chain's CDR3 is CSTGPPGTEAFF. The DNA for the CDR3 is TGCAGTACGGGACCCCCGGGGACTGAAGCTTTCTTT.

This clonotype was detected a few times. The V call is TRBV7-8, the J call TRBJ2-7, with D possibly TRBD1 on 6 matching bases. CDR1 and CDR2 (germline): SGHVS, FQNEAQ. The CDR3 contains 12 residues. Trimming stripped 3 bases from V and 7 bases from J, with 10 bases between. The CDR3 loop is CASSLDTGEQYF. In DNA form, the CDR3 reads TGTGCCAGCAGCTTGGATACAGGGGAGCAGTACTTC.

V usage is TRBV3-1 and J usage is TRBJ2-3; D is ambiguous. The CDR3 consists of 12 residues. The germline V gene has CDR1 LGHDT and CDR2 YNNKEL (reference sequence). The V and J ends lost 3 bases and 7 bases respectively, with 8 bases between them. The CDR3 sequence is CASSQGHNTQYF. As DNA, the CDR3 is TGTGCCAGCAGCCAGGGCCACAATACGCAGTATTTT.

The CDR3 reads CASKASVNTGELFF. In DNA, the CDR3 is TGTGCCAGCAAGGCTAGCGTTAACACCGGGGAGCTGTTTTTT. The rearrangement uses TRBV11-2 and TRBJ2-2, with D possibly matching TRBD2 (6 bases). V was shortened by 7 bases and J by 2 bases, with 11 bases between the two germline ends. This CDR3 contains 14 residues. Germline V lookup: CDR1 SGHAT, CDR2 FQNNGV. Using reference TRBV11-2 and TRBJ2-2 for the parts outside the CDR3, the full variable domain is EAGVAQSPRYKIIEKRQSVAFWCNPISGHATLYWYQQILGQGPKLLIQFQNNGVVDDSQLPKDRFSAERLKGVDSTLKIQPAKLEDSAVYLCASKASVNTGELFFGEGSRLTVL.

The chain couples TRBV2 to TRBJ2-3; 7 bases match TRBD1. Germline trimming cut 8 bases from V and 1 base from J; bases unmatched to any gene: 6. The CDR3 has 14 amino acids. Germline V lookup: CDR1 SNHLY, CDR2 FYNNEI. The CDR3 loop is CASQTGMCTDTQYF. CDR3 DNA: TGTGCCAGCCAGACAGGGATGTGCACAGATACGCAGTATTTT. Full variable domain (outside the CDR3, taken from reference TRBV2 and TRBJ2-3): EPEVTQTPSHQVTQMGQEVILRCVPISNHLYFYWYRQILGQKVEFLVSFYNNEISEKSEIFDDQFSVERPDGSNFTLKIRSTKLEDSAMYFCASQTGMCTDTQYFGPGTRLTVL.

The chain has TRBV7-2 and TRBJ2-7; 7 positions agree with TRBD2. From germline, CDR1 is SGHTA and CDR2 FQGNSA. V lost 4 bases, J lost 4 bases, and 13 bases stayed unmatched. The CDR3 is 16 amino acids. CDR3 amino acids: CASSSTIQGGRYEQYF. CDR3 nucleotides: TGTGCCAGCAGCTCCACCATTCAGGGCGGGAGATACGAGCAGTACTTC.

The chain has TRBV4-1 and TRBJ1-4, with D possibly TRBD1 on 5 matching bases. V was trimmed by 0 bases and J by 0 bases, leaving 8 bases between them. Germline loops: CDR1 MGHRA, CDR2 YSYEKL. The CDR3 spans 16 residues. CDR3 DNA: TGCGCCAGCAGCCAAGATTGGGGGTCAACTAATGAAAAACTGTTTTTT. Residues: CASSQDWGSTNEKLFF.

This clonotype was counted between two and nine times. The chain links TRBV3-1 to TRBJ1-2; D ambiguous. Trimming shortened V by 0 bases and J by 7 bases, and 12 bases separated the two germline ends. This CDR3 is built from 14 residues. CDR1 is LGHDT, CDR2 YNNKEL, per germline (reference sequence). The CDR3 DNA follows: TGTGCCAGCAGCCAAGATCCCAGCGAGTCTGGCTACACCTTC. Its translation is CASSQDPSESGYTF.

J is TRBJ2-2 and V is TRBV10-3; 7 bases fit TRBD1. The CDR3 spans 14 residues. Germline-derived CDR1 and CDR2 are ENHRY and SYGVKD. Trimming took 10 bases from V and 2 from J; bases not matched to a gene: 7. The CDR3 spells CATRGTDNTGELFF. In DNA, the CDR3 is TGTGCCACGAGGGGGACAGACAACACCGGGGAGCTGTTTTTT.

The chain links TRBV5-6 to TRBJ2-7; TRBD1 agrees at 12 bases. J lost 7 bases, V lost 3 bases, and 5 bases had no gene match. The germline V gene has CDR1 SGHDT and CDR2 YYEEEE. There are 14 residues in the CDR3. In DNA form, the CDR3 reads TGTGCCAGCAGCTCGGGACAGGGGGCGGGAGAGCAGTACTTC. Translated: CASSSGQGAGEQYF. Drawing the rest from reference TRBV5-6 and TRBJ2-7, the complete variable domain is DAGVTQSPTHLIKTRGQQVTLRCSPKSGHDTVSWYQQALGQGPQFIFQYYEEEERQRGNFPDRFSGHQFPNYSSELNVNALLLGDSALYLCASSSGQGAGEQYFGPGTRLTVT.

The chain uses TRBV12-3 or TRBV12-4 and TRBJ2-3; 8 bases align to TRBD1. J lost 3 bases, V lost 8 bases, and 10 bases had no gene match. The CDR3 is made up of 15 amino acids. CDR3 region: CASVGTGGVTDTQYF. As DNA, the CDR3 is TGTGCCAGCGTTGGGACAGGTGGGGTTACAGATACGCAGTATTTT.

The CDR3 is CASSYPPTTNEKLFF. The CDR3 DNA is TGTGCCAGCAGTTACCCCCCGACAACTAATGAAAAACTGTTTTTT. The chain links TRBV6-2 or TRBV6-3 to TRBJ1-4; D ambiguous. CDR3 length: 15 residues. The V and J ends lost 2 bases and 0 bases respectively, with 7 bases between them. Per germline, CDR1 MNHEY and CDR2 SVGEGT.

A word on this clonotype: At one boundary the junction diverges from the germline segment, which might be a read error. V gene TRBV7-9 combines with J gene TRBJ1-1; possible D gene TRBD1, 5 bases. Germline V gene lookup returns CDR1 SEHNR and CDR2 FQNEAQ (reference sequence). The CDR3 runs 13 residues. Here the CDR3 reads CASSLAGPTEAFF. In DNA form, the CDR3 reads TGTGCCAGCAGTTTAGCGGGGCCAACTGAAGCTTTCTTT.